A single sample is the source of the 29 T cell receptor beta chains below, sequenced in a study of T cell responses to AZD1222 COVID-19 vaccine. Clones were read by immunoSEQ multiplex PCR, and TCRdb kept only the in-frame ones, dropping some. The table records more than 150,000 clones, around 87% of them present only once. The sample consisted of peripheral blood, taken on day 0 of MenACWY control vaccination. Receptor source: an adult in good health.

The chain links TRBV27 to TRBJ1-6; TRBD1 matches at 7 bases. The CDR3 consists of 16 residues. Germline CDR1 MNHEY, CDR2 SMNVEV (reference sequence). J was trimmed by 4 bases and V by 4 bases; bases with no gene match: 7. This chain's CDR3 is CASSSAPGGYNSPLHF. In DNA form, the CDR3 reads TGTGCCAGCAGTTCCGCCCCAGGGGGTTATAATTCACCCCTCCACTTT.

The chain employs TRBV6-2 or TRBV6-3 and TRBJ2-7; D call uncertain. CDR1 is MNHEY and CDR2 is SVGEGT in the germline V gene. Trimming removed 0 bases from V and 2 bases from J, with 17 bases in between. The CDR3 is made up of 17 amino acids. The CDR3 DNA sequence: TGTGCCAGCAGTTACTCGGATGTGGAAGAAAGTCCCTACGAGCAGTACTTC. This gives the protein CASSYSDVEESPYEQYF.

CDR3 in DNA: TGTGCCAGCAGCCTGAGCCGGACCCCTATGAACACTGAAGCTTTCTTT. This gives the protein CASSLSRTPMNTEAFF. The chain combines TRBV27 with TRBJ1-1; no reliable D call. The V end was cut by 6 bases, the J end by 0 bases, with 17 bases between. CDR1 and CDR2 from the germline V gene are MNHEY and SMNVEV (reference sequence). This CDR3 comprises 16 residues.

J is TRBJ1-1 and V is TRBV18; D may be TRBD1 (6 bases). With 2 bases removed from V and 0 bases from J, the gap between germline ends came to 13 bases. The CDR3 runs 16 residues. Germline values: CDR1 KGHSH, CDR2 LQKENI. In DNA form, the CDR3 reads TGTGCCAGCTCACCAGTGGGGGGCACTGTGAACACTGAAGCTTTCTTT. It codes for CASSPVGGTVNTEAFF.

CDR3: CSVKNRLSSYNEQFF. CDR3 bases: TGCAGCGTGAAAAACAGGTTGAGCTCCTACAATGAGCAGTTCTTC. The V gene is TRBV29-1, the J gene TRBJ2-1; D is possibly TRBD1 (5 bases). The CDR3 contains 15 residues. Per germline, CDR1 SQVTM and CDR2 ANQGSEA. The V and J ends lost 6 bases and 0 bases respectively, with 15 bases between them.

V is TRBV5-4 and J is TRBJ2-1; D not certain. V lost 4 bases to trimming and J lost 10 bases, with 21 bases between them. Germline CDR1 reads SGHNT; CDR2 reads YYREEE (reference sequence). The CDR3 loop spans 15 amino acids. This CDR3 reads CASSPTPAELGEQFF. The CDR3, as DNA: TGTGCCAGCAGCCCGACCCCGGCGGAGTTAGGGGAGCAGTTCTTC.

The chain combines TRBV28 with TRBJ2-7; 9 positions match TRBD1. Per germline, CDR1 MDHEN and CDR2 SYDVKM. This CDR3 is 13 amino acids long. V was clipped by 7 bases and J by 3 bases; unmatched bases: 4. The CDR3 sequence: CASNPTGGYEQYF. CDR3 DNA sequence: TGTGCCAGCAACCCGACAGGGGGCTACGAGCAGTACTTC.

The chain joins TRBV9 to TRBJ2-3; D remains ambiguous. V was cut by 3 bases and J by 3 bases, with 11 bases left in between. The CDR3 runs 14 residues. Germline CDR1 is SGDLS and CDR2 is YYNGEE. The CDR3 loop is CASSAPSGTDTQYF. DNA of the CDR3: TGTGCCAGCAGCGCCCCCTCAGGAACAGATACGCAGTATTTT. Variable domain in full (rest from reference TRBV9 and TRBJ2-3): DSGVTQTPKHLITATGQRVTLRCSPRSGDLSVYWYQQSLDQGLQFLIQYYNGEERAKGNILERFSAQQFPDLHSELNLSSLELGDSALYFCASSAPSGTDTQYFGPGTRLTVL.

The rearrangement uses TRBV7-9 and TRBJ2-1; D gene uncertain. V lost 5 bases and J lost 6, with 11 bases in between. Germline CDR1 is SEHNR and CDR2 is FQNEAQ (reference sequence). The CDR3 is 13 amino acids. The CDR3 DNA reads TGTGCCAGCAGCAACGGTCCAGGCAATGAGCAGTTCTTC. Translating gives CASSNGPGNEQFF.

The V gene is TRBV10-3, the J gene TRBJ1-5; D ambiguous. This CDR3 has 14 residues. V lost 3 bases and J lost 0, with 6 bases in between. Germline lookup yields CDR1 ENHRY and CDR2 SYGVKD. CDR3 DNA: TGTGCCATCAGTGAAGGGTTTAGCAATCAGCCCCAGCATTTT. It yields the protein CAISEGFSNQPQHF.

The chain is built from TRBV3-1 (or the pseudogene TRBV3-2) and TRBJ1-4, with no clear D. The CDR3 has 12 amino acids. CDR1 and CDR2 (germline): LGHDT, YNNKEL (reference sequence). V lost 2 bases, J lost 5 bases, and 3 bases lay in between. CDR3 protein: CASSQLNEKLFF. For the CDR3, the DNA is TGTGCCAGCAGCCAACTAAATGAAAAACTGTTTTTT.

The V and J genes are TRBV3-1 (or the pseudogene TRBV3-2) and TRBJ2-1; TRBD1 aligns across 7 bases. The V and J ends lost 4 bases and 5 bases, in that order; junction bases with no gene match: 8. Germline V gene data show CDR1 as LGHDT and CDR2 as YNNKEL (reference sequence). This CDR3 has 15 amino acids. The CDR3 here is CASSPSRGPDNEQFF. Written as DNA, the CDR3 is TGTGCCAGCAGCCCAAGTAGGGGGCCCGACAATGAGCAGTTCTTC.

This clone was seen just once. V gene TRBV4-1 combines with J gene TRBJ2-5; TRBD2 agrees at 8 bases. The trim removed 2 bases at V and 5 bases at J, leaving 10 bases unmatched. This CDR3 has 16 residues. The germline V gene encodes CDR1 MGHRA and CDR2 YSYEKL. The DNA for the CDR3 is TGCGCCAGCAGCCAAACGACATCGGGGGGGGGTGAGACCCAGTACTTC. It specifies CASSQTTSGGGETQYF.

This rearrangement joins TRBV6-1 to TRBJ2-3; 10 positions agree with TRBD2. Germline V gene lookup returns CDR1 MNHNS and CDR2 SASEGT. This CDR3 has 16 amino acids. The V segment lost 4 bases and the J segment 6 bases; nucleotides outside the gene matches: 10. CDR3 sequence reads: CASSGGSGRSRDTQYF. DNA for the CDR3: TGTGCCAGCAGTGGAGGTAGCGGGAGGTCCAGGGATACGCAGTATTTT.

V and J are TRBV2 and TRBJ2-3; 13 nucleotides align to TRBD2. With 6 bases clipped from V and 1 base from J, the junction kept 7 bases outside the gene matches. This CDR3 has 17 residues. CDR1 SNHLY and CDR2 FYNNEI come from the germline V gene. The CDR3 is CASSGGTSGKRTDTQYF. The CDR3 DNA follows: TGTGCCAGCAGCGGGGGGACTAGCGGGAAACGCACAGATACGCAGTATTTT.

This sequence joins TRBV28 and TRBJ2-7; possible D gene TRBD2, 7 bases. Germline V gives CDR1 MDHEN, CDR2 SYDVKM. The CDR3 runs 14 residues. V dropped 6 bases and J dropped 5 bases, with 17 bases sitting between them. CDR3 coding DNA: TGTGCCAGCAGGGTGGGAGGGGGGTTGGACGAGCAGTACTTC. Amino acid sequence: CASRVGGGLDEQYF. Drawing the rest from reference TRBV28 and TRBJ2-7, the complete variable domain is DVKVTQSSRYLVKRTGEKVFLECVQDMDHENMFWYRQDPGLGLRLIYFSYDVKMKEKGDIPEGYSVSREKKERFSLILESASTNQTSMYLCASRVGGGLDEQYFGPGTRLTVT.

CDR3 in amino acids: CASSIQLAEAYEQYF. CDR3 coding DNA: TGTGCCAGTAGTATCCAACTAGCCGAGGCCTACGAGCAGTACTTC. The chain couples TRBV19 to TRBJ2-7; tentatively, D is TRBD2 (6 bases). The CDR3 runs to 15 residues. CDR1 and CDR2 (germline): LNHDA, SQIVND (reference sequence). The V end lost 3 bases, the J end lost 2 bases, and 14 bases lay between the germline ends.

The chain links TRBV5-1 to TRBJ1-6; 7 bases are shared with TRBD1. The CDR3 spans 14 residues. V lost 4 bases to trimming and J lost 6 bases; unmatched junction nucleotides: 4. Germline loops: CDR1 SGHRS, CDR2 YFSETQ. CDR3 sequence reads: CASSPQGSNSPLHF. The DNA of the CDR3 is TGCGCCAGCAGCCCACAGGGGTCTAATTCACCCCTCCACTTT.

The V gene is TRBV4-2, the J gene TRBJ2-1; a possible D gene is TRBD2 (5 bases). V lost 0 bases and J lost 6, with 15 bases in between. The CDR3 is 16 amino acids. In germline, CDR1 is LGHNA, CDR2 YNFKEQ. In nucleotides, the CDR3 is TGTGCCAGCAGCCAAGAAGGTGGCGGGCCCCTCAATGAGCAGTTCTTC. Translating gives CASSQEGGGPLNEQFF.

The chain uses TRBV7-2 and TRBJ2-7; D is possibly TRBD2 (6 bases). Trimming cost V 3 bases and J 6 bases, with 18 bases left between them. Germline V gene sequence: CDR1 SGHTA, CDR2 FQGNSA. This CDR3 region has 15 residues. The CDR3 bases are TGTGCCAGCAGCTTCGGACCCGGGACTTACTCCGAGCAGTACTTC. Translated, it gives CASSFGPGTYSEQYF.

This rearrangement joins TRBV4-2 to TRBJ1-4, with 9 positions matching TRBD1. The length of the CDR3 is 21 residues. Trimming removed 0 bases from V and 1 base from J; junction bases left unmatched: 15. CDR1 is LGHNA and CDR2 is YNFKEQ in the germline V gene. CDR3 in DNA: TGTGCCAGCAGCCAAGAGGAAGTGGGACAGGGATGGAGCGGAACTAATGAAAAACTGTTTTTT. Its translation: CASSQEEVGQGWSGTNEKLFF.

This chain joins TRBV7-9 and TRBJ2-3, with D perhaps TRBD2 (5 bases). There are 15 residues in the CDR3. In germline, CDR1 is SEHNR, CDR2 FQNEAQ (reference sequence). V lost 6 bases and J 6 bases, leaving 19 bases between the germline ends. The CDR3 here is CASSLLGPRLDTQYF. The CDR3 DNA follows: TGTGCCAGCAGTTTACTAGGGCCCCGTCTCGATACGCAGTATTTT.

This clone was counted between two and nine times. The chain employs TRBV7-9 and TRBJ2-1; D call uncertain. Trimming took 6 bases from V and 6 from J, leaving 9 bases between them. The CDR3 length is 12 residues. Per the germline V gene, CDR1 is SEHNR and CDR2 is FQNEAQ (reference sequence). For the CDR3, the DNA is TGTGCCAGCAGTTTGGGCTTCAATGAGCAGTTCTTC. This encodes CASSLGFNEQFF.

This clone was seen just once. The same CDR3 is also encoded by other DNA sequences in this sample. The rearrangement joins TRBV5-1 to TRBJ1-3; TRBD1 matches 7 bases. Germline CDR1 reads SGHRS; CDR2 reads YFSETQ. The CDR3 is 15 amino acids. V shed 1 base, J shed 2 bases, and the junction held 3 bases outside the gene matches. The DNA of the CDR3 is TGCGCCAGCAGCTTGACCGGGACAGCTGGAAACACCATATATTTT. The encoded protein is CASSLTGTAGNTIYF.

CDR3 residues: CASSLKSGAYNEQFF. The DNA for the CDR3 is TGTGCCAGCAGCTTAAAAAGCGGGGCATACAATGAGCAGTTCTTC. The chain carries TRBV7-2 and TRBJ2-1; 7 nucleotides agree with TRBD2. Germline V lookup: CDR1 SGHTA, CDR2 FQGNSA. There are 15 residues in the CDR3. Germline trimming cut 2 bases from V and 4 bases from J; bases unmatched to any gene: 5.

The chain joins TRBV9 to TRBJ2-7, with 9 bases lining up with TRBD1. The CDR3 is made up of 15 amino acids. Germline loops: CDR1 SGDLS, CDR2 YYNGEE. Unmatched junction bases numbered 2, after V lost 0 bases and J lost 1 base. This CDR3 is CASSVEGTGSYEQYF. Here the CDR3 DNA reads TGTGCCAGCAGCGTAGAGGGGACAGGGTCCTACGAGCAGTACTTC. Drawing the rest from reference TRBV9 and TRBJ2-7, the complete variable domain is DSGVTQTPKHLITATGQRVTLRCSPRSGDLSVYWYQQSLDQGLQFLIQYYNGEERAKGNILERFSAQQFPDLHSELNLSSLELGDSALYFCASSVEGTGSYEQYFGPGTRLTVT.

The table lists this clone with many counts. V is TRBV7-9 and J is TRBJ1-4, with D unclear. CDR1 and CDR2 from the germline V gene are SEHNR and FQNEAQ (reference sequence). V shed 5 bases and J shed 0 bases, with 16 bases lying between them. The CDR3 sequence is 17 residues long. CDR3 loop: CASSANVDGATNEKLFF. Written as DNA, the CDR3 is TGTGCCAGCAGCGCAAACGTGGACGGCGCAACTAATGAAAAACTGTTTTTT.

J is TRBJ1-5 and V is TRBV9; no clear D gene. Trimming stripped 0 bases from V and 7 bases from J, with 8 bases between. This CDR3 has 13 amino acids. Per the germline V gene, CDR1 is SGDLS and CDR2 is YYNGEE. CDR3: CASSVDPGQPQHF. CDR3 nucleotide sequence: TGTGCCAGCAGCGTAGATCCCGGGCAGCCCCAGCATTTT.

About this clone: This CDR3 is also generated by other DNA sequences in the sample. V is TRBV19 and J is TRBJ2-5; D not certain. The CDR3 covers 11 residues. Germline V lookup: CDR1 LNHDA, CDR2 SQIVND (reference sequence). Trimming removed 2 bases from V and 4 bases from J, with 2 bases in between. CDR3 region: CASSIRETQYF. DNA for the CDR3: TGTGCCAGTAGTATACGAGAGACCCAGTACTTC.